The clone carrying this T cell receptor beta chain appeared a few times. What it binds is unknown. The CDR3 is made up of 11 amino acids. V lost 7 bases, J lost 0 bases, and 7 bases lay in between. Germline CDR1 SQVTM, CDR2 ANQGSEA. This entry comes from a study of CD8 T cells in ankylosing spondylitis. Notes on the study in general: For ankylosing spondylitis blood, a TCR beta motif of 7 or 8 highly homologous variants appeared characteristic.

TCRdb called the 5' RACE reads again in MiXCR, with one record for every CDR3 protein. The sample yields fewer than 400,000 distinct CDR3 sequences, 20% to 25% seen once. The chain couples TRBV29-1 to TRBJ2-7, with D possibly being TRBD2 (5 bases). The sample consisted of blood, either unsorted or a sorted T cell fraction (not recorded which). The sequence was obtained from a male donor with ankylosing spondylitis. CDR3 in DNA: TGCAGCGGCGGACTCTCCTACGAGCAGTACTTC. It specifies CSGGLSYEQYF.